This T cell receptor (beta chain) was found in a study of PD-1 blockade in classical Hodgkin lymphoma. Study-level findings and limits: Relative to healthy donors, newly diagnosed patients reportedly had lower baseline TCR diversity, which was reported as lower still in relapsed/refractory patients.

The V gene end was trimmed by 3 bases and the J gene end by 10 bases; junction bases not matched to a gene: 1. The CDR3 has 11 residues. CDR1 and CDR2 (germline): SNHLY, FYNNEI. This clone has more than one count but fewer than ten. Its matching antigen is unknown. Using immunoSEQ multiplex PCR, the repertoire was profiled, and TCRdb retains in-frame clones only, with some absent. The sample has approximately 20,000 clones, about 68% seen once. Time point indicated: cycle 4 day 1 (C4D1), after more than five weeks of nivolumab. Patients all relapsed after autologous stem cell transplantation, and there was variation in brentuximab vedotin exposure.

The source is a human donor with classical Hodgkin lymphoma. The chain recombines TRBV2 with TRBJ1-1; TRBD1 matches 8 bases. Sequences were derived from peripheral blood mononuclear cells (PBMCs), sampled before the fourth cycle of nivolumab. The CDR3 sequence is CASSEDRAAFF. CDR3 DNA sequence: TGTGCCAGCAGTGAGGACAGGGCAGCTTTCTTT.